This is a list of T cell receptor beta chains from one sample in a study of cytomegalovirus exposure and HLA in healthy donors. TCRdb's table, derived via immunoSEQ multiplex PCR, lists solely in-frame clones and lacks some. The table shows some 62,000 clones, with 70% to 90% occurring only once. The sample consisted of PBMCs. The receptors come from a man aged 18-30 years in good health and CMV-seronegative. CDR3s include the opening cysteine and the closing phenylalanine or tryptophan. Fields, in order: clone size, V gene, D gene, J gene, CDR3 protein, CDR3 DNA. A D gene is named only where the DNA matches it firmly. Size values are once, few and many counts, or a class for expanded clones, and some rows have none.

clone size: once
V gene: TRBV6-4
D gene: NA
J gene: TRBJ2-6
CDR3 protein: CASSPDYSGANVLTF
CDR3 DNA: TGTGCCAGCAGTCCGGACTATTCTGGGGCCAACGTCCTGACTTTC

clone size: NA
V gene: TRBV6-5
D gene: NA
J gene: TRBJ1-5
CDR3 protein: CASRGGSNQPQHF
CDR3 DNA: TGTGCCAGCAGAGGGGGTAGCAATCAGCCCCAGCATTTT

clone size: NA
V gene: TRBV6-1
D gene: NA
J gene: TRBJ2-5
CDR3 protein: CASSVTSLETQYF
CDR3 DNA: TGTGCCAGCAGTGTGACTAGTCTAGAGACCCAGTACTTC

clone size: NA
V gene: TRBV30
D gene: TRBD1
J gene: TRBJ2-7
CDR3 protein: CAWSGQGTYGQYF
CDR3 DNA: TGTGCCTGGAGTGGACAGGGGACCTACGGGCAGTACTTC

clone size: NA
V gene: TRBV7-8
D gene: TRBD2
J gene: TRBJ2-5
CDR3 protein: CASTFSGVQETQYF
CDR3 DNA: TGTGCCAGCACCTTCAGCGGGGTTCAAGAGACCCAGTACTTC

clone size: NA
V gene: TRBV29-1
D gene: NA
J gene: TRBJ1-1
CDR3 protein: CSVGTGNTEAFF
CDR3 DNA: TGCAGCGTCGGAACAGGGAACACTGAAGCTTTCTTT

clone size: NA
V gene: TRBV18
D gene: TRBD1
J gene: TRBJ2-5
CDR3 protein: CASSQGQQETQYF
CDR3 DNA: TGTGCCAGCTCACAGGGACAGCAAGAGACCCAGTACTTC

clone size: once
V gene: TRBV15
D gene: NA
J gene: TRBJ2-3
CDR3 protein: CATTGPNTDTQYF
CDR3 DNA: TGTGCCACCACAGGTCCGAACACAGATACGCAGTATTTT

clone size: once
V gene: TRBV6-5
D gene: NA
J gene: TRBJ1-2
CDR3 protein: CASSYDREGGYTF
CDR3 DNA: TGTGCCAGCAGTTACGACCGGGAGGGTGGCTACACCTTC

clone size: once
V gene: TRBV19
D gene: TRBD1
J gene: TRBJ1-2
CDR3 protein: CASTVGQGAGYTF
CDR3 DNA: TGTGCCAGTACCGTGGGACAGGGGGCAGGCTACACCTTC

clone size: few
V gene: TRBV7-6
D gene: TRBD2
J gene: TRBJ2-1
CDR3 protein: CASSHGGASMNEQFF
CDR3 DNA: TGTGCCAGCAGCCACGGGGGGGCCAGCATGAATGAGCAGTTCTTC

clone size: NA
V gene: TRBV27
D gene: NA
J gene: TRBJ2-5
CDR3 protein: CASSFGSQETQYF
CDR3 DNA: TGTGCCAGCAGTTTTGGCAGCCAAGAGACCCAGTACTTC

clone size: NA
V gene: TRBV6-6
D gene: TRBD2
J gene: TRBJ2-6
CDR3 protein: CASRGGSSGANVLTF
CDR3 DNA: TGTGCCAGCCGGGGGGGGAGCTCTGGGGCCAACGTCCTGACTTTC

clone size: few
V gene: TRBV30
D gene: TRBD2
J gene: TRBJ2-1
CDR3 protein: CAWSGTAGLAGGPLMYNEQFF
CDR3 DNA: TGTGCCTGGAGCGGAACGGCGGGACTAGCGGGGGGGCCTCTTATGTACAATGAGCAGTTCTTC

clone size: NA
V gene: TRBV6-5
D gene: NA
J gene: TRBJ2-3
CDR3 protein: CASSFRGPTDTQYF
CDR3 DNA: TGTGCCAGCAGTTTTAGGGGCCCTACAGATACGCAGTATTTT

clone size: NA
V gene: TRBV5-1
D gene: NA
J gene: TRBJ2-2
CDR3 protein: CASSPTEREDTGELFF
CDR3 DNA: TGCGCCAGCAGCCCAACAGAAAGGGAGGACACCGGGGAGCTGTTTTTT

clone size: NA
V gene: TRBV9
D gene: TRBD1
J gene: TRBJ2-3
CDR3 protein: CASSVFDRGTDTQYF
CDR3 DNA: TGTGCCAGCAGCGTATTCGACAGGGGAACAGATACGCAGTATTTT

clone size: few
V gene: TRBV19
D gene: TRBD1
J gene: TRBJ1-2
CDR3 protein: CASAKTGDYGYTF
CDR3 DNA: TGTGCCAGCGCCAAAACAGGGGACTATGGCTACACCTTC